The count of the clone carrying this TCR beta chain is one. The antigen remains unidentified. At one end the junction does not follow the germline gene, possibly because of a read error. Alpha and beta constant-region primers primed reverse transcription of around 550 ng RNA. Alpha and beta chain libraries were made separately by chain-specific third strand synthesis with multiplexing indices. One primer pair amplified all rearrangements per chain; each cDNA got molecular barcodes. Second strand DNA was synthesized using a primer at the SP2 site. MiXCR was run by TCRdb on the 5' RACE reads, yielding one entry per CDR3 protein. The sample lists 10,000 or so distinct CDR3 sequences; 7.5% to 9% were seen once. Germline V gene data show CDR1 as MNHEY and CDR2 as SVGAGI. This CDR3 region has 14 residues. No cell fractionation was done, so the repertoire covers all unsorted peripheral blood T cells. The record originates from a study of HIV-infected patients and healthy controls.

General study results and limits: HIV+ repertoires were severely depleted of MAIT alpha-chain CDR3s, unlike healthy controls. HIV-associated CDR3 frequencies dropped significantly during therapy; CMV-associated ones, mostly rising, changed nonsignificantly.

The chain carries TRBV6-5 and TRBJ1-2; 8 nucleotides line up with TRBD1. The TCR sequence derives from an adult in good health. The sample comprised blood. CDR3 amino acids: CASSPLTGAGGFTF. The DNA of the CDR3 is TGTGCCAGCAGTCCCTTGACAGGGGCGGGCGGCTTCACCTTC.